This T cell receptor (beta chain) is from a study of T cell responses to AZD1222 COVID-19 vaccine. Study results and limitations: The CD4 TCRs associated with vaccination extended across spike and predominated at 160-218 and 743-854. Baseline testing showed seropositivity in only a handful of AZD1222 recipients.

Concerning this clone: Its cognate antigen is unknown.

Assay: immunoSEQ multiplex PCR; the TCRdb copy retains only in-frame clones and omits some. The profile shows 180,000 or so clones, about 90% of them singletons. This CDR3 has 15 residues. Losses at the gene ends were 4 bases for V and 10 bases for J; bases not matched to a gene: 8. Germline V gene data show CDR1 as MGHDK and CDR2 as SYGVNS. The rearrangement uses TRBV25-1 and TRBJ1-6, with 9 nucleotides matching TRBD1. This receptor was taken from an adult who received the AZD1222 COVID-19 vaccine. The source was peripheral blood, collected 28 days after the second AZD1222 dose. The CDR3 loop is CASSAGQGLGSPLHF. The CDR3 DNA is TGTGCCAGCAGTGCGGGACAGGGATTGGGATCACCCCTCCACTTT.